The T cell receptor beta chain under discussion was sequenced for a study of CD8+CD57+ T cells in acquired aplastic anemia. Investigators profiled TCR beta VDJ and CDR3 from genomic DNA template. TCRdb redid the calling of the reads with MiXCR, one entry per CDR3 protein. The sample records 200,000 or so distinct CDR3 sequences, around three fifths being singletons. V trimming: 8 bases; J trimming: 5 bases; junction bases outside the gene matches: 6. The V gene's germline CDR1 is SEHNR and CDR2 FQNEAQ (reference sequence). The CDR3 has 14 residues. This clonotype originated in a human donor with severe aplastic anemia or a healthy control (not recorded which). Sequenced input: sorted CD4+, CD8+, or CD8+CD57+ T cells (not recorded which) from PBMCs. The V and J genes are TRBV7-9 and TRBJ2-3, with TRBD2 identical over 11 bases. CDR3 coding DNA: TGTGCCAGCTGGGCTAGCGGGAGGCGAGATACGCAGTATTTT. Protein: CASWASGRRDTQYF.